The 25 T cell receptor beta chains given below trace back to one sample, sequenced in a study of control samples from healthy donors and cancer patients. Using immunoSEQ multiplex PCR, the repertoire was profiled, and TCRdb retains in-frame clones only, with some absent. Altogether about 150,000 clones are present, approximately 91% being singletons, with the ten largest covering approximately 3.2%. Input material: blood. Every receptor here comes from a man aged 25 to 45 in good health.

The genes are TRBV2 and TRBJ1-5, with D perhaps TRBD1 (6 bases). V was trimmed by 3 bases and J by 9 bases, leaving 15 bases between them. Germline CDR1 and CDR2: SNHLY and FYNNEI. CDR3 length: 14 residues. DNA of the CDR3: TGTGCCAGCAGTGAGTCGGGACACGGAGGGCCCCAGCATTTT. This gives the protein CASSESGHGGPQHF.

CDR3: CSASLAGGTADTQYF. CDR3 in DNA: TGCAGTGCTAGTCTAGCGGGTGGGACGGCAGATACGCAGTATTTT. This chain connects TRBV20-1 to TRBJ2-3, with TRBD2 matching 8 bases. Trimming removed 3 bases from V and 4 bases from J; junction bases left unmatched: 9. This CDR3 is 15 amino acids long. Germline V lookup: CDR1 DFQATT, CDR2 SNEGSKA (reference sequence).

The genes are TRBV6-1 and TRBJ1-2; TRBD1 matches 7 bases. The V gene end was trimmed by 2 bases and the J gene end by 1 base; junction bases not matched to a gene: 7. Germline CDR1 and CDR2: MNHNS and SASEGT. The CDR3 is made up of 16 amino acids. Here the CDR3 reads CASSELDRVLNYGYTF. The DNA for the CDR3 is TGTGCCAGCAGTGAATTAGACAGGGTTCTTAACTATGGCTACACCTTC.

The CDR3 reads CASSQLGGGYNEQFF. The CDR3 nucleotides read TGTGCCAGCAGCCAACTGGGGGGAGGATACAATGAGCAGTTCTTC. The chain couples TRBV27 to TRBJ2-1; perhaps TRBD2 as D (6 bases). The CDR3 totals 15 residues. V was clipped by 6 bases and J by 4 bases, with 16 bases between them. CDR1 is MNHEY, CDR2 SMNVEV, per germline (reference sequence).

The chain carries TRBV5-6 and TRBJ1-2, with unresolved D. The CDR3 totals 15 residues. With 4 bases removed from V and 8 bases from J, the gap between germline ends came to 21 bases. Looked up from germline, CDR1 is SGHDT and CDR2 is YYEEEE. CDR3 sequence: CASSLTPGNTGGYTF. CDR3 coding DNA: TGTGCCAGCAGCCTGACCCCAGGAAATACGGGGGGCTACACCTTC.

V is TRBV9 and J is TRBJ2-1, with a tentative D call TRBD1 (5 bases). V was cut by 4 bases and J by 8 bases, with 13 bases left in between. The length of the CDR3 is 13 residues. Germline V gene lookup returns CDR1 SGDLS and CDR2 YYNGEE. The CDR3 DNA follows: TGTGCCAGCAGCCCGACTGGGGCGGATGAGCAGTTCTTC. It translates to CASSPTGADEQFF.

V gene TRBV12-3 or TRBV12-4 combines with J gene TRBJ1-5, with no clear D. V lost 6 bases to trimming and J lost 9 bases, with 12 bases between them. The length of the CDR3 is 12 residues. CDR3 DNA sequence: TGTGCCAGCAGGTCTACCTCGGGGCCCCAGCATTTT. Encoded protein: CASRSTSGPQHF.

The chain uses TRBV11-1 and TRBJ2-1; the match to TRBD1 covers 9 bases. Germline lookup yields CDR1 SGHAT and CDR2 FQDESV (reference sequence). The CDR3 is 14 residues long. V was clipped by 5 bases and J by 10 bases; unmatched bases: 9. The CDR3 protein is CASSVGQGRREQFF. DNA for the CDR3: TGTGCCAGCAGCGTAGGACAGGGGAGACGAGAGCAGTTCTTC.

This clone has just one count. This chain uses TRBV10-3 with TRBJ1-2, with D possibly TRBD1 on 6 matching bases. This CDR3 region has 13 residues. Per the germline V gene, CDR1 is ENHRY and CDR2 is SYGVKD. Trimming removed 5 bases at V and 5 bases at J, with 12 bases between. CDR3 residues: CAISLGGGYGYTF. CDR3 nucleotides: TGTGCCATCAGTCTTGGGGGCGGATATGGCTACACCTTC.

The chain links TRBV19 to TRBJ1-6; D is unclear. Germline V gives CDR1 LNHDA, CDR2 SQIVND (reference sequence). Trimming took off 4 bases at V and 0 bases at J, with 7 bases between the two ends. The CDR3 spans 15 residues. The CDR3 loop reads CASSSISSYNSPLHF. Written as DNA, the CDR3 is TGTGCCAGTAGTAGTATTAGCTCCTATAATTCACCCCTCCACTTT.

This chain joins TRBV19 and TRBJ1-2; 9 bases align to TRBD1. J was trimmed by 5 bases and V by 6 bases; bases with no gene match: 10. From germline, CDR1 is LNHDA and CDR2 SQIVND (reference sequence). The CDR3 covers 15 residues. The CDR3 loop is CASRQSGTGNYGYTF. In nucleotides, the CDR3 is TGTGCCAGTAGACAAAGCGGGACAGGGAATTATGGCTACACCTTC.

This chain uses TRBV21-1 with TRBJ2-7; the table's D gene call, TRBD2, was not cross checked with the DNA. TRBV21-1 is assigned pseudogene status. This CDR3 contains 20 residues. The CDR3 is CASSKGGVTSWLNGSYEQYF. CDR3 nucleotides: TGTGCCAGCAGCAAAGGGGGGGTTACCTCATGGTTGAATGGGTCCTACGAGCAGTACTTC.

The V and J genes are TRBV20-1 and TRBJ2-7, with a weak D call TRBD2 (6 bases). V lost 3 bases and J 3 bases, leaving 12 bases between the germline ends. Germline V gene sequence: CDR1 DFQATT, CDR2 SNEGSKA (reference sequence). The CDR3 covers 13 residues. Here the CDR3 DNA reads TGCAGTGCTAGTCCCGGGGGAGGCTACGAGCAGTACTTC. Residues: CSASPGGGYEQYF.

The chain links TRBV27 to TRBJ1-1; 8 nucleotides agree with TRBD1. This CDR3 comprises 13 residues. Germline V gene lookup returns CDR1 MNHEY and CDR2 SMNVEV (reference sequence). Trimming cost V 6 bases and J 5 bases; bases outside gene matches: 5. The CDR3 is CASRSGGGTEAFF. The CDR3 region has the DNA TGTGCCAGCAGGTCAGGGGGCGGAACTGAAGCTTTCTTT.

The V call is TRBV7-2, the J call TRBJ2-7; 9 bases line up with TRBD2. The junction had 12 bases not matched to a gene; V was cut back by 7 bases and J by 2 bases. Germline V CDR1 and CDR2: SGHTA, FQGNSA. The CDR3 extends over 16 amino acids. This CDR3 reads CASTPFIAGVTYEQYF. CDR3 nucleotides: TGTGCCAGCACCCCTTTTATAGCGGGGGTGACCTACGAGCAGTACTTC.

The V gene is TRBV19, the J gene TRBJ1-4; D remains unclear. This CDR3 contains 16 residues. In germline, CDR1 is LNHDA, CDR2 SQIVND (reference sequence). V was pared by 2 bases and J by 0 bases, with 10 bases between. As DNA, the CDR3 is TGTGCCAGTAGTATATCCCACATCTCAACTAATGAAAAACTGTTTTTT. It yields the protein CASSISHISTNEKLFF.

In its sample, this clone was seen a few times. The chain recombines TRBV28 with TRBJ1-5; tentative D call: TRBD1 (5 bases). V gave up 6 bases and J gave up 4 bases, with 13 bases separating them. Germline-derived CDR1 and CDR2 are MDHEN and SYDVKM. The CDR3 totals 14 residues. The chain's CDR3 is CASSATALNQPQHF. DNA of the CDR3: TGTGCCAGCAGCGCGACAGCCTTAAATCAGCCCCAGCATTTT.

The chain uses TRBV18 and TRBJ2-7, with D possibly being TRBD1 or TRBD2 (6 bases each). Germline values: CDR1 KGHSH, CDR2 LQKENI. CDR3 length equals 15 residues. The germline V and J ends were trimmed by 6 bases and 3 bases, with 18 bases remaining between them. CDR3 sequence: CASSVGGTGNYEQYF. The CDR3, as DNA: TGTGCCAGCTCCGTGGGGGGTACAGGGAACTACGAGCAGTACTTC.

The chain carries TRBV12-3 or TRBV12-4 and TRBJ2-1; 8 bases line up with TRBD2. CDR3 size: 13 residues. Trimming cost V 5 bases and J 8 bases; bases outside gene matches: 5. The CDR3 nucleotides are TGTGCCAGCAGTCTAGGACTAGCAGATGAGCAGTTCTTC. Encoded protein: CASSLGLADEQFF.

There are a few counts of this clone. This chain uses TRBV14 with TRBJ2-1, with unresolved D. Germline V lookup: CDR1 SGHDN, CDR2 FVKESK. V dropped 0 bases and J dropped 4 bases, with 16 bases sitting between them. There are 17 residues in the CDR3. This CDR3 reads CASSQDFRKLGYNEQFF. Here the CDR3 DNA reads TGTGCCAGCAGCCAAGATTTTCGGAAGCTGGGGTACAATGAGCAGTTCTTC.

Here the CDR3 DNA reads TGTGCCAGCAGTAGCGGGCCCGTTGCAGATACGCAGTATTTT. This translates into CASSSGPVADTQYF. This chain uses TRBV9 with TRBJ2-3, with 7 bases aligning to TRBD2. J gave up 4 bases and V 5 bases, and 7 bases lay outside the gene matches. This CDR3 has 14 amino acids. Germline loops: CDR1 SGDLS, CDR2 YYNGEE.

The chain links TRBV28 to TRBJ1-2; 7 bases agree with TRBD1. The CDR3 covers 14 residues. The V and J ends lost 4 bases and 7 bases, in that order; junction bases with no gene match: 9. Germline lookup yields CDR1 MDHEN and CDR2 SYDVKM. CDR3 residues: CASSYQGGSSGYTF. The CDR3 nucleotides read TGTGCCAGCAGTTACCAGGGGGGCTCTAGTGGCTACACCTTC.

The J gene is TRBJ1-1, the V gene TRBV30; D is uncertain. Germline CDR1 is GTSNPN and CDR2 is SVGIG (reference sequence). This CDR3 has 13 amino acids. Trimming removed 0 bases at V and 2 bases at J, with 7 bases between. The DNA for the CDR3 is TGTGCCTGGAGTGTACCTATAAACACTGAAGCTTTCTTT. It specifies CAWSVPINTEAFF.

This chain uses TRBV19 with TRBJ2-3, with 7 bases fitting TRBD2. The V gene's germline CDR1 is LNHDA and CDR2 SQIVND (reference sequence). The CDR3 length is 13 residues. The junction had 1 base not matched to a gene; V was cut back by 6 bases and J by 1 base. CDR3 sequence (DNA): TGTGCCAGTAGAAGCGGGGGCACAGATACGCAGTATTTT. It is translated as CASRSGGTDTQYF.

This rearrangement joins TRBV19 to TRBJ1-2; unclear D gene. This CDR3 spans 13 amino acids. Germline V CDR1 and CDR2: LNHDA, SQIVND (reference sequence). The germline V and J ends were trimmed by 3 bases and 6 bases, with 11 bases remaining between them. CDR3 sequence (DNA): TGTGCCAGTAGTATTGGGTTTCCTAATGGCTACACCTTC. This translates into CASSIGFPNGYTF.